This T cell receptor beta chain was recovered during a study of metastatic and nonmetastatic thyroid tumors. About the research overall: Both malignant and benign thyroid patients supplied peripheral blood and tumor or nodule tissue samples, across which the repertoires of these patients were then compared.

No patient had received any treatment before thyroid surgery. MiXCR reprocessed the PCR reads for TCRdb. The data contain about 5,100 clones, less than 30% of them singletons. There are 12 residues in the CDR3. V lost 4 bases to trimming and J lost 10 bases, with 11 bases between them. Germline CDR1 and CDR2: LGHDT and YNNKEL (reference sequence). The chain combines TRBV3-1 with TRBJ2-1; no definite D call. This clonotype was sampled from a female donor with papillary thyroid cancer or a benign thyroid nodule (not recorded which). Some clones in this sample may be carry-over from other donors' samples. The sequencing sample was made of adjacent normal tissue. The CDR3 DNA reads TGTGCCAGCAGCCTCACATCCGGGGAGCAGTTCTTC. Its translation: CASSLTSGEQFF.